This T cell receptor beta chain originates from a study of CD8+ T cells in alopecia areata (dated by TCRdb to between 2017 and 2018). Some background on the complete study: Treated patients were enrolled in an open-label pilot trial of oral tofacitinib, 5 to 10 mg twice daily, for moderate-to-severe alopecia areata. The study used high-throughput TCRbeta sequencing to examine T cell clonal expansion in alopecia areata, in both the C3H/HeJ mouse model and human patients. Tofacitinib-treated patients had biopsies at baseline and at 4 and 24 weeks of treatment, with a later scalp biopsy in several patients. immunoSEQ multiplex PCR using 35 Vbeta forward primers and 13 Jbeta reverse primers was used to amplify TCRbeta CDR3 regions. On the human side, TCRbeta sequencing was run on scalp tissue and on sorted CD4+ and CD8+ peripheral blood T cells from healthy controls and from alopecia areata patients with either patchy or totalis/universalis disease. RNA was extracted with the PAXgene miRNA kit for fixed scalp, the miRNeasy kit for PBMCs, and the RNeasy kit for mouse skin. Scalp clonality was compared across normal scalp (n=4), patchy alopecia areata scalp (n=8), and alopecia totalis/universalis scalp (n=8). Tofacitinib was administered for 6 to 18 months, and 6 months of follow-up off drug were then conducted to assess delayed response and recurrence. What the authors observed across the whole study: Resident alphabeta T cells in normal human skin are also sequenced, complicating scalp TCR repertoire analysis, unlike mouse skin dominated by gammadelta T cells. Shared TCR sequences between patients were less evident than in mice, which may be partly attributable to HLA diversity in the patient population. Higher clonality and more expanded CD8+ clones were observed in lesional scalp than in normal scalp, particularly in alopecia totalis/universalis, a finding suggestive of antigenic drive.

Lesional scalp punch biopsies and peripheral blood were obtained from alopecia areata patients. PBMCs were isolated by density centrifugation and stained for CD3, CD4 and CD8, and CD4+ and CD8+ T cells were sorted on a FACSAria. From the germline V gene, CDR1 is SGHRS and CDR2 is YFSETQ. The CDR3 runs 13 amino acids, cysteine and phenylalanine included. Left in the record is the CDR3 DNA by itself, 39 bases read in frame from the first base. From V the trimming removes 4 bases and from J it removes 6 bases, while the gene matches leave 4 bases of the junction unaccounted for. Points on this clone: The antigen this receptor binds is unknown. Base-call qualities are not available, and no considerably larger clone is one nucleotide away.

The protocol used for the library was the immunoSEQ multiplex PCR assay. RNA was extracted from all samples and reverse transcribed into cDNA as template for TCR sequencing. First-strand cDNA was synthesized with SuperScript III using a 2:1 mix of oligo-dT and random hexamers. A synthetic immune receptor repertoire was used to measure amplification bias, and any remaining bias was corrected computationally. The original pipeline was this. After raw reads were preprocessed to remove errors, the CDR3 was defined following IMGT conventions as running from the conserved cysteine to phenylalanine. Clonality was calculated as 1 minus Shannon entropy normalized by log2 of the number of productive unique TCRs. Whether each scalp clone was CD4 or CD8 was inferred by checking scalp TCRbeta sequences against the CD4 and CD8 repertoires from sorted blood. The table comes from immuneACCESS by way of TCRdb, which keeps in-frame sequences with V and J called. Part of the clones is missing from these tables; in studies checked, under half for an unresolved V gene and the rest for unknown reasons. V and J calls and clone size are given by that table; D and trimming were obtained from the DNA. This sample is represented by about 150,000 clones; approximately 45% of them were singletons. More than 6.5% of the sample comes from the top ten.

This chain is built from TRBV5-1 and TRBJ1-2, with 9 central nucleotides matching TRBD1. The TCR originated in a human donor with alopecia areata. The sample comprised CD4+ T cells sorted from blood. The DNA sequence follows: TGCGCCAGCAGCCAGGACAGGGGTGATGGCTACACCTTC. This is translated as CASSQDRGDGYTF.